The present entry profiles one TCR beta chain with its context. Its matching antigen is unknown. CDR1 is SGHDT and CDR2 is YYEEEE in the germline V gene. CDR3 length: 15 residues. Trimming removed 4 bases from V and 0 bases from J, with 11 bases in between. The sample comes from a study of cytomegalovirus exposure and HLA in healthy donors. Findings of the study overall: The study flagged 150 to 200 TCR beta chains as cytomegalovirus-associated. Segments of the TCR beta V type were, in most cases, productive about 90% or about 30% of the time in an earlier analysis. Three CMV-associated chains proved CMV antigen-specific in vitro.

Vbeta (60) and Jbeta (13) primers were used in the PCR. Assay: immunoSEQ multiplex PCR; the TCRdb copy retains only in-frame clones and omits some. The sample contains 100,000 to 150,000 clones, 70% to 85% of which appear only once. Donors sampled were nominally healthy, though unrecorded immune exposures were likely. The sequencing sample was made of PBMCs. The chain combines TRBV5-6 with TRBJ1-5; no definite D call. This receptor was identified in a man aged 18-30 years in good health and CMV-seropositive. CDR3 DNA sequence: TGTGCCAGCAGCAAAGCACCGTATAGCAATCAGCCCCAGCATTTT. Translation gives CASSKAPYSNQPQHF.